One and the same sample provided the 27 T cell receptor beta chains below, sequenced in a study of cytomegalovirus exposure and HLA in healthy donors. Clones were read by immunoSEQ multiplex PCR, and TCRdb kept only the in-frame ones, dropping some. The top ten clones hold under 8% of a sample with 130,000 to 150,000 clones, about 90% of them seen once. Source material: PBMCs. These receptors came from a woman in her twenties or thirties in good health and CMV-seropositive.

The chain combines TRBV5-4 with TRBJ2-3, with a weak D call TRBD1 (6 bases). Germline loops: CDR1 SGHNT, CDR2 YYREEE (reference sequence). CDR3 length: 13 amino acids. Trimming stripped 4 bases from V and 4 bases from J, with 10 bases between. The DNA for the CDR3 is TGTGCCAGCAGCCTTGGACAGCCAGATACGCAGTATTTT. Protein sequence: CASSLGQPDTQYF. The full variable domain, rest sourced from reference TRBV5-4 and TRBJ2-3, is ETGVTQSPTHLIKTRGQQVTLRCSSQSGHNTVSWYQQALGQGPQFIFQYYREEENGRGNFPPRFSGLQFPNYSSELNVNALELDDSALYLCASSLGQPDTQYFGPGTRLTVL.

The CDR3 DNA sequence: TGCGCCAGCAGCCAAGTATTTCTAGGCACCGGGGAGCTGTTTTTT. Amino acids: CASSQVFLGTGELFF. This chain uses TRBV4-1 with TRBJ2-2; no clear D gene. In germline, CDR1 is MGHRA, CDR2 YSYEKL. The V gene lost 1 base and the J gene lost 4 bases, with 10 bases spanning the gap. CDR3 size: 15 residues.

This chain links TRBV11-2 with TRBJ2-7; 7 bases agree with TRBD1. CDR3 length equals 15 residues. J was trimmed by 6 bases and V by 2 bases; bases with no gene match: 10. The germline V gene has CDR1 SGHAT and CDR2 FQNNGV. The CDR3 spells CASSLYETGLGEQYF. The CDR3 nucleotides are TGTGCCAGCAGCTTATACGAGACAGGGTTGGGCGAGCAGTACTTC.

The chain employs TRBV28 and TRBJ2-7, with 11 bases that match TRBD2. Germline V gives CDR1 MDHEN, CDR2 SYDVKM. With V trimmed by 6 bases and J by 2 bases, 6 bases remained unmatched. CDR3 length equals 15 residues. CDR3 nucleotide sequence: TGTGCCAGCAGCCCTTATAGCGGGAGGGCCTACGAGCAGTACTTC. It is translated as CASSPYSGRAYEQYF.

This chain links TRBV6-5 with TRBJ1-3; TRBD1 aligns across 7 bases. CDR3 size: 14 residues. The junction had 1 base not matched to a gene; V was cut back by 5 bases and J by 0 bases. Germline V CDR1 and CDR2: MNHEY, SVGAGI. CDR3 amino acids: CASSRTGSGNTIYF. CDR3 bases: TGTGCCAGCAGTAGGACAGGCTCTGGAAACACCATATATTTT.

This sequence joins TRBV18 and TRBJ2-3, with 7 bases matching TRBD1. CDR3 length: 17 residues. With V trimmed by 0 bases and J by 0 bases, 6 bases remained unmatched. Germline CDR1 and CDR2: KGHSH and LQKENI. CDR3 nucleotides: TGTGCCAGCTCACCACCCACAGGGGCCTCAAGCACAGATACGCAGTATTTT. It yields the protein CASSPPTGASSTDTQYF.

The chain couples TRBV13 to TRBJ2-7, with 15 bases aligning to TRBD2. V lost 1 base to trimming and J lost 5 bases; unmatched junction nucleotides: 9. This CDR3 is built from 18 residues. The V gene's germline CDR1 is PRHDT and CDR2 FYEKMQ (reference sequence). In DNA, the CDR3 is TGTGCCAGCAGCTTAGCCCTACTGGGACTAGCGGGAGGAAACGAGCAGTACTTC. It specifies CASSLALLGLAGGNEQYF.

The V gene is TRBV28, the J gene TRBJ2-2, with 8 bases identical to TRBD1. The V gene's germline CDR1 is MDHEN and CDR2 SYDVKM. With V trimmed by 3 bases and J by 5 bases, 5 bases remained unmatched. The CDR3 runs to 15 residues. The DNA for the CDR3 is TGTGCCAGCAGTTTCTGGACAGGGTGGACCGGGGAGCTGTTTTTT. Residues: CASSFWTGWTGELFF.

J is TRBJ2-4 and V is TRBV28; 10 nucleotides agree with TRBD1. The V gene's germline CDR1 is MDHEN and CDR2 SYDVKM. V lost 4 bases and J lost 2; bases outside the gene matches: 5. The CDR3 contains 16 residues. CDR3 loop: CASSSPGQGTKNIQYF. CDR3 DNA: TGTGCCAGCAGTTCCCCGGGACAGGGGACCAAAAACATTCAGTACTTC.

The CDR3 spells CASSRSGYRETEAFF. The CDR3 DNA follows: TGTGCCAGCAGCCGATCGGGGTATCGGGAGACTGAAGCTTTCTTT. The chain is built from TRBV27 and TRBJ1-1; D remains ambiguous. V was cut by 6 bases and J by 5 bases, with 19 bases left in between. Germline V gene lookup returns CDR1 MNHEY and CDR2 SMNVEV (reference sequence). This CDR3 has 15 amino acids.

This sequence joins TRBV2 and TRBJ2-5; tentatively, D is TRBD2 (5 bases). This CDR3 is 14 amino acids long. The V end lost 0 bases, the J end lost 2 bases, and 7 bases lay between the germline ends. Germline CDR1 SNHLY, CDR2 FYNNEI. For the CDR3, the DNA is TGTGCCAGCAGTGAAGCCTCGGGGCAAGAGACCCAGTACTTC. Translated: CASSEASGQETQYF.

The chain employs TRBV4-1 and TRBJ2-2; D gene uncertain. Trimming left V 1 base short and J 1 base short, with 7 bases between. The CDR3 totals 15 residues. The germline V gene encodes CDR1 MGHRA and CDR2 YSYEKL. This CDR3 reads CASSQALMNTGELFF. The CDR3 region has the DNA TGCGCCAGCAGCCAAGCTCTTATGAACACCGGGGAGCTGTTTTTT.

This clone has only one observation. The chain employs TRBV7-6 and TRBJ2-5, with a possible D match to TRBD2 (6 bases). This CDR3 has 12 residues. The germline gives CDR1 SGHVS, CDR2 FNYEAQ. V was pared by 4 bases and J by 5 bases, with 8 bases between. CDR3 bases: TGTGCCAGCAGCTGGGGGGTGGAGACCCAGTACTTC. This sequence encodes CASSWGVETQYF.

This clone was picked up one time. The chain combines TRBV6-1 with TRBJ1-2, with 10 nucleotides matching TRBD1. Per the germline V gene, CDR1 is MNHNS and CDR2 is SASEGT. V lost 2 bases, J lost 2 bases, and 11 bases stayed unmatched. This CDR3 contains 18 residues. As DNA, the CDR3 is TGTGCCAGCAGTGAATTATTGAGGGGACAGGGGAGGAACTATGGCTACACCTTC. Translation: CASSELLRGQGRNYGYTF.

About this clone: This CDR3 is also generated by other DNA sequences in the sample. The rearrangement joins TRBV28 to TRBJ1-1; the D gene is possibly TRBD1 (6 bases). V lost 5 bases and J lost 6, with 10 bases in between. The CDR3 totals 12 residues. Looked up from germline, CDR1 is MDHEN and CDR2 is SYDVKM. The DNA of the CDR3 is TGTGCCAGCAGTACAGGGTCTGCTGAAGCTTTCTTT. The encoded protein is CASSTGSAEAFF. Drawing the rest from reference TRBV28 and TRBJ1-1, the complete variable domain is DVKVTQSSRYLVKRTGEKVFLECVQDMDHENMFWYRQDPGLGLRLIYFSYDVKMKEKGDIPEGYSVSREKKERFSLILESASTNQTSMYLCASSTGSAEAFFGQGTRLTVV.

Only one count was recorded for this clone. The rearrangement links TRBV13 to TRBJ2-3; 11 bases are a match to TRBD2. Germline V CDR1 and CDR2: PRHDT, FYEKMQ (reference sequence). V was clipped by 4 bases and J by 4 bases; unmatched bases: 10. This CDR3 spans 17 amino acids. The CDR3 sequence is CASSYKETSGASDTQYF. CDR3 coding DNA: TGTGCCAGCAGCTACAAGGAGACTAGCGGGGCCTCAGATACGCAGTATTTT.

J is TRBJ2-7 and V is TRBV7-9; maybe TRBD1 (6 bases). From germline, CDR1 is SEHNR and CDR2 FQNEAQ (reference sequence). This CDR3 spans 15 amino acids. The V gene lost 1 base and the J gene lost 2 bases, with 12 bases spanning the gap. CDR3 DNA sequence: TGTGCCAGCAGCTTAGATGGGGGCATTACCTACGAGCAGTACTTC. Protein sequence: CASSLDGGITYEQYF. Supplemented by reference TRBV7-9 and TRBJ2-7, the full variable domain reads DTGVSQNPRHKITKRGQNVTFRCDPISEHNRLYWYRQTLGQGPEFLTYFQNEAQLEKSRLLSDRFSAERPKGSFSTLEIQRTEQGDSAMYLCASSLDGGITYEQYFGPGTRLTVT.

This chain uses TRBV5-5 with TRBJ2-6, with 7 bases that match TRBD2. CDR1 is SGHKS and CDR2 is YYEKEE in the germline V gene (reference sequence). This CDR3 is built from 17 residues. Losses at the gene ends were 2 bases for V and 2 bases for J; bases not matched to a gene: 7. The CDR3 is CASSFGTKGTGANVLTF. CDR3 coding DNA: TGTGCCAGCAGCTTTGGGACTAAAGGCACTGGGGCCAACGTCCTGACTTTC.

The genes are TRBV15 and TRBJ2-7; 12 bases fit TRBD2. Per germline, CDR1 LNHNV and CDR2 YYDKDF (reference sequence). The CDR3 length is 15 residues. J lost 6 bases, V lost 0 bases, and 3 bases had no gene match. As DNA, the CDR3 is TGTGCCACCAGCAGAGATCCTAGCGGGAGGGGCGAGCAGTACTTC. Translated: CATSRDPSGRGEQYF.

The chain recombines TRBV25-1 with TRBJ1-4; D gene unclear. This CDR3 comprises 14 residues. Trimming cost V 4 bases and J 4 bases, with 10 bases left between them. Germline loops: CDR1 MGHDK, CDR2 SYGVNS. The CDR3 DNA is TGTGCCAGCAGTGCCCCCTCCCTTAATGAAAAACTGTTTTTT. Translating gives CASSAPSLNEKLFF.

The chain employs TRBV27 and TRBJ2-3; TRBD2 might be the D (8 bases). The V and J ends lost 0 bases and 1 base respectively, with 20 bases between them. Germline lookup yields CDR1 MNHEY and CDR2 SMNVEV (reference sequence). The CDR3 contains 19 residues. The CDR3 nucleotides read TGTGCCAGCAGTTTATCCCCGGGAGGGGTAGGGGGCGGCACAGATACGCAGTATTTT. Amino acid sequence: CASSLSPGGVGGGTDTQYF.

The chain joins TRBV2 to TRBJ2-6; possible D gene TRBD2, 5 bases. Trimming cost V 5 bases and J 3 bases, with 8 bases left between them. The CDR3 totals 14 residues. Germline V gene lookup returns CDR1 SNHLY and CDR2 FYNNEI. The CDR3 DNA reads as TGTGCCAGCAGTAGGGCGGGTGGGGCCAACGTCCTGACTTTC. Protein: CASSRAGGANVLTF.

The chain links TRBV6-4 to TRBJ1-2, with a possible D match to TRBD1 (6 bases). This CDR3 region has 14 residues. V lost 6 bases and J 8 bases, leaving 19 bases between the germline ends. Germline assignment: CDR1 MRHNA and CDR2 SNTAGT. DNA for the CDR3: TGTGCCAGCAGCAGCGGGGGACAAAGGAAAGGCTACACCTTC. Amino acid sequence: CASSSGGQRKGYTF.

CDR3 loop: CASTIQGISYNEQFF. The CDR3 DNA is TGTGCCAGCACCATACAGGGTATCTCTTACAATGAGCAGTTCTTC. The chain recombines TRBV6-1 with TRBJ2-1; tentatively, D is TRBD1 (6 bases). This CDR3 has 15 residues. Trimming removed 7 bases from V and 4 bases from J, with 17 bases in between. CDR1 and CDR2 from the germline V gene are MNHNS and SASEGT.

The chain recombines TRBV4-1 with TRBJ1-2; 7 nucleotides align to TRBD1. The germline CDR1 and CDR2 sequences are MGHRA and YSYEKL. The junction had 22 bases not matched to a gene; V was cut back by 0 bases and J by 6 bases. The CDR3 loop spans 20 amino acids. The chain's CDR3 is CASSQDGDLSTGAAGDGYTF. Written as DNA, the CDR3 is TGCGCCAGCAGCCAAGACGGAGACCTTTCAACAGGGGCGGCGGGTGATGGCTACACCTTC.

CDR3 sequence reads: CASSLDLQGAVTQYF. The DNA for the CDR3 is TGTGCCAGCAGCTTAGATTTGCAGGGGGCAGTGACCCAGTACTTC. The V call is TRBV11-2, the J call TRBJ2-5; 8 positions match TRBD1. CDR1 is SGHAT and CDR2 is FQNNGV in the germline V gene. This CDR3 has 15 residues. J gave up 7 bases and V 0 bases, and 7 bases lay outside the gene matches.

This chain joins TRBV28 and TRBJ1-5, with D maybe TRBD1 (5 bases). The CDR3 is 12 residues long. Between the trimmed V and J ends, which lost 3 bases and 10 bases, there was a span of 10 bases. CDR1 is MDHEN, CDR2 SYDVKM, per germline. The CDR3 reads CASSLIRDPQHF. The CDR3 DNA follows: TGTGCCAGCAGTTTGATCAGGGATCCCCAGCATTTT.